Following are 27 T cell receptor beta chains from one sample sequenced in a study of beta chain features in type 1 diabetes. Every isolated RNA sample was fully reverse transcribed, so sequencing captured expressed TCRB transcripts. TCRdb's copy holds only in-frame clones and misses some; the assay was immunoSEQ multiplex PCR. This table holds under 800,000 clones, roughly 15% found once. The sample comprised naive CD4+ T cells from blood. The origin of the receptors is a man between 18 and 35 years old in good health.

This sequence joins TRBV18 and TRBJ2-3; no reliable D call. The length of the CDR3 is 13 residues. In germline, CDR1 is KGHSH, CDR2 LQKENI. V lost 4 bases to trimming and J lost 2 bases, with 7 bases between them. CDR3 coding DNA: TGTGCCAGCTCACAACTCAACACAGATACGCAGTATTTT. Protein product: CASSQLNTDTQYF.

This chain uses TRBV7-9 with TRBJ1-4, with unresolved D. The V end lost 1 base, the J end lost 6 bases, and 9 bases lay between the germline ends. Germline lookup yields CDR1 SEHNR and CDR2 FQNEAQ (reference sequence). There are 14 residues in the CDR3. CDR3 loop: CASSLGGWDEKLFF. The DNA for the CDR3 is TGTGCCAGCAGCTTAGGGGGATGGGATGAAAAACTGTTTTTT.

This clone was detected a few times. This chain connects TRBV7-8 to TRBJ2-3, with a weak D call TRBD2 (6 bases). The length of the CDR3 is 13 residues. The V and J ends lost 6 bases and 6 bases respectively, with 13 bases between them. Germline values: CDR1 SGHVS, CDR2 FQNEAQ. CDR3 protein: CASRRDFPDTQYF. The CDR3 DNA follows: TGTGCCAGCAGGCGGGACTTCCCTGATACGCAGTATTTT. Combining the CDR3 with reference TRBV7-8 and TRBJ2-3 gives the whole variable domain GAGVSQSPRYKVAKRGQDVALRCDPISGHVSLFWYQQALGQGPEFLTYFQNEAQLDKSGLPSDRFFAERPEGSVSTLKIQRTQQEDSAVYLCASRRDFPDTQYFGPGTRLTVL.

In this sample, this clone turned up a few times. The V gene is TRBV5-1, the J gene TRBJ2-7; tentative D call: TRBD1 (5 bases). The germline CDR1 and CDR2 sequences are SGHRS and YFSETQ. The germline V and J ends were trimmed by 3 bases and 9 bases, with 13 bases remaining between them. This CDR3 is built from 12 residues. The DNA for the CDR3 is TGCGCCAGCAGCTGGGCAGGGTTATGGCAGTACTTC. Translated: CASSWAGLWQYF.

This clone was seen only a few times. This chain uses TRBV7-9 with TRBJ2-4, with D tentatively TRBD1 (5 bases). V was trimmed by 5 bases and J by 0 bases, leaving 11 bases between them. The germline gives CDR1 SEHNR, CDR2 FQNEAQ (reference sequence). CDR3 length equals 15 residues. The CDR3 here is CASSPQTVAKNIQYF. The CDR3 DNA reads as TGTGCCAGCAGCCCGCAGACAGTAGCCAAAAACATTCAGTACTTC. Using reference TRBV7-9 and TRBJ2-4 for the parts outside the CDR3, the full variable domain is DTGVSQNPRHKITKRGQNVTFRCDPISEHNRLYWYRQTLGQGPEFLTYFQNEAQLEKSRLLSDRFSAERPKGSFSTLEIQRTEQGDSAMYLCASSPQTVAKNIQYFGAGTRLSVL.

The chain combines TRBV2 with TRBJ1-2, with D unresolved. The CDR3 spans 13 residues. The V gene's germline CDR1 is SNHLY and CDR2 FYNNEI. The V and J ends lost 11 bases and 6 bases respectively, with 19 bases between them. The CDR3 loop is CAGEAVEVDGYTF. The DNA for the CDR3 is TGTGCCGGAGAGGCGGTGGAGGTGGATGGCTACACCTTC.

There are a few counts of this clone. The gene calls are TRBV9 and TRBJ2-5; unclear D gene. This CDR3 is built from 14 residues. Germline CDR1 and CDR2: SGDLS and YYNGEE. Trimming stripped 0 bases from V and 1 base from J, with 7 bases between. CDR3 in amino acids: CASSVDPVQETQYF. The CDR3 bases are TGTGCCAGCAGCGTAGATCCGGTCCAAGAGACCCAGTACTTC.

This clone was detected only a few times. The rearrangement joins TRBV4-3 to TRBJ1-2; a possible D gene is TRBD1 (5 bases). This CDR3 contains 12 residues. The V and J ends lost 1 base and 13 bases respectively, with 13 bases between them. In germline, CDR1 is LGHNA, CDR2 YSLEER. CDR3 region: CASSQGFGGFTF. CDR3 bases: TGCGCCAGCAGCCAAGGTTTCGGGGGATTCACCTTC.

CDR3: CSVDDRGWAEQFF. In DNA form, the CDR3 reads TGCAGCGTTGACGACAGGGGGTGGGCTGAGCAGTTCTTC. This sequence joins TRBV29-1 and TRBJ2-1, with 9 positions matching TRBD1. The CDR3 totals 13 residues. V was clipped by 3 bases and J by 9 bases; unmatched bases: 6. Germline CDR1 and CDR2: SQVTM and ANQGSEA.

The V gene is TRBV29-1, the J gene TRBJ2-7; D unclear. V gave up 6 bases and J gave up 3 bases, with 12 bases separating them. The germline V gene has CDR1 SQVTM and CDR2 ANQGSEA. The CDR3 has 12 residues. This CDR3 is CSVQDRDYEQYF. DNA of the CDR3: TGCAGCGTACAAGACCGAGACTACGAGCAGTACTTC.

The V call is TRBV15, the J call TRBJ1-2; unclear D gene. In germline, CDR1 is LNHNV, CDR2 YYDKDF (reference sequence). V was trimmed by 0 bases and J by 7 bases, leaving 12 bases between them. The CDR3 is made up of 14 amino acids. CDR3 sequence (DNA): TGTGCCACCAGCAGAGATAGAGGCACTGGTGGCTACACCTTC. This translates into CATSRDRGTGGYTF.

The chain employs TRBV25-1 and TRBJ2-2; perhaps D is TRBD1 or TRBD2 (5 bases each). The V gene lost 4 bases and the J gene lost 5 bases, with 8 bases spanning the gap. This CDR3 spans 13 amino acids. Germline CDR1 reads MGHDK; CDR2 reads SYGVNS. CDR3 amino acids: CASSVEGTGELFF. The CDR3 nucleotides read TGTGCCAGCAGTGTTGAGGGGACCGGGGAGCTGTTTTTT.

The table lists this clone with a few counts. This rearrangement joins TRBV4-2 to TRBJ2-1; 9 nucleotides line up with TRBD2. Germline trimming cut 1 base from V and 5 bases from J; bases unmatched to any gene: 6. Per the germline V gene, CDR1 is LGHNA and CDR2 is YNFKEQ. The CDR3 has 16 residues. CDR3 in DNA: TGTGCCAGCAGCCAAGGACGAGCGGGAGGAAACAATGAGCAGTTCTTC. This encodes CASSQGRAGGNNEQFF.

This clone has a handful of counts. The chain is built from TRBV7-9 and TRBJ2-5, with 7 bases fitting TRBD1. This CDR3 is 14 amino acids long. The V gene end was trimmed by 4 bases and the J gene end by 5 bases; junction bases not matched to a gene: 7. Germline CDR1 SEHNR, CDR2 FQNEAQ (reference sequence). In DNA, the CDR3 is TGTGCCAGCAGCTCGGGACAGAAACGGGAGACCCAGTACTTC. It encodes CASSSGQKRETQYF.

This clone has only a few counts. CDR3 protein: CASRDGSNYGYTF. As DNA, the CDR3 is TGTGCCAGCAGGGACGGGTCTAACTATGGCTACACCTTC. The chain employs TRBV28 and TRBJ1-2; D call uncertain. Germline V gene sequence: CDR1 MDHEN, CDR2 SYDVKM. Trimming pared 6 bases from V and 0 bases from J, leaving 8 bases between. The CDR3 extends over 13 amino acids.

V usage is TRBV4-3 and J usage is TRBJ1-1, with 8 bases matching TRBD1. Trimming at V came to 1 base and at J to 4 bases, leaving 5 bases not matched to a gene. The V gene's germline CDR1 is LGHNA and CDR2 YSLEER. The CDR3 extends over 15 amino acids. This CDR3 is CASSQAYTGGTEAFF. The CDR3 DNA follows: TGCGCCAGCAGCCAAGCCTATACAGGGGGCACTGAAGCTTTCTTT.

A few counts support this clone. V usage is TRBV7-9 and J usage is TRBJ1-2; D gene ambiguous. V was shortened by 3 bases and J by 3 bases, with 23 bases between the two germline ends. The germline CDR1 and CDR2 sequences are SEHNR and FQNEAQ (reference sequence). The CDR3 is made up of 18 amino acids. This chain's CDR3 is CASSFYSIPLPRDYGYTF. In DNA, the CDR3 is TGTGCCAGCAGCTTCTACAGTATCCCACTTCCCCGGGACTATGGCTACACCTTC.

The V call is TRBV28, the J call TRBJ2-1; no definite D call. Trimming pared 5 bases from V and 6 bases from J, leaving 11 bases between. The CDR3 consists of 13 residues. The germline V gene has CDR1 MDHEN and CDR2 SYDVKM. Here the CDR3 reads CASSPPRPNEQFF. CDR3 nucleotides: TGTGCCAGCAGTCCCCCCAGACCCAATGAGCAGTTCTTC.

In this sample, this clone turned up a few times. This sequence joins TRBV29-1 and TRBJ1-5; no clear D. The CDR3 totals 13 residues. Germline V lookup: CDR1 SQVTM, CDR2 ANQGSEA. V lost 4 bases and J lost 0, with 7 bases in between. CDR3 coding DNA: TGCAGCGTTGCCGATAATAGCAATCAGCCCCAGCATTTT. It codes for CSVADNSNQPQHF.

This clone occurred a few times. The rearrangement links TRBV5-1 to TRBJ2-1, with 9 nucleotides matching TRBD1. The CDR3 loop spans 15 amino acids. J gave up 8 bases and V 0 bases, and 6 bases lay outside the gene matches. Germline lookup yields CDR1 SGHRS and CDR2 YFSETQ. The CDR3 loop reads CASSLEGQGPYEQFF. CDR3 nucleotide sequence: TGCGCCAGCAGCTTGGAGGGACAGGGCCCCTATGAGCAGTTCTTC.

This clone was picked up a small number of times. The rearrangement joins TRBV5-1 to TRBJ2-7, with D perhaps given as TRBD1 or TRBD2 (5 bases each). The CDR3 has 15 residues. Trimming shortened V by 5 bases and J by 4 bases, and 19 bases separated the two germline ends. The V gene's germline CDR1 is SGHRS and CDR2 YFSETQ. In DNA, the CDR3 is TGCGCCAGCAGACTCGGGGCGAGCATTACGTACGAGCAGTACTTC. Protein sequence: CASRLGASITYEQYF.

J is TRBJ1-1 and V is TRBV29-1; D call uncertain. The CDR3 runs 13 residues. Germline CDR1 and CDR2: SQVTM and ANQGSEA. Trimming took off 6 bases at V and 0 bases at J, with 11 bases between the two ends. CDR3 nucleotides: TGCAGCGTAGTGATGAGAATGAACACTGAAGCTTTCTTT. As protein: CSVVMRMNTEAFF.

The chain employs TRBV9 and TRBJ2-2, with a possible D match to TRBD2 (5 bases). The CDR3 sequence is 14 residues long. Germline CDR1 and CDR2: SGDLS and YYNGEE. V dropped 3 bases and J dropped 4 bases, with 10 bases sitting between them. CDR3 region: CASSDRGGTGELFF. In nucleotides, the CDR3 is TGTGCCAGCAGCGACCGAGGAGGCACCGGGGAGCTGTTTTTT.

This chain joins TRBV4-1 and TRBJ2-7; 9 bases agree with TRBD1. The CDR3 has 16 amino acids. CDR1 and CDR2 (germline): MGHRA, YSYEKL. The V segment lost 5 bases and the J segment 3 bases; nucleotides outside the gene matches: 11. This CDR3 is CASSETRTGEGYEQYF. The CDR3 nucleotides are TGCGCCAGCAGCGAAACACGGACAGGGGAAGGCTACGAGCAGTACTTC.

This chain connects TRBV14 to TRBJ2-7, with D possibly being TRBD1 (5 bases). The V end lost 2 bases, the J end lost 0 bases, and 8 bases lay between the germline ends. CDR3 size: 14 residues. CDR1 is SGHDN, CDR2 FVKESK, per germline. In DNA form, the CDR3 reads TGTGCCAGCAGCCAACCACAGGACTCCTACGAGCAGTACTTC. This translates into CASSQPQDSYEQYF.

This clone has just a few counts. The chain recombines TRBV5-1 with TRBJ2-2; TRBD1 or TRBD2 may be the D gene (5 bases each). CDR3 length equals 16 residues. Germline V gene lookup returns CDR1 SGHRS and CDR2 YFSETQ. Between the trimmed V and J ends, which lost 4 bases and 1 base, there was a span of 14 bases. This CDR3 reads CASSTGRTVNTGELFF. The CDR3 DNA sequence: TGCGCCAGCAGCACGGGACGGACGGTGAACACCGGGGAGCTGTTTTTT.

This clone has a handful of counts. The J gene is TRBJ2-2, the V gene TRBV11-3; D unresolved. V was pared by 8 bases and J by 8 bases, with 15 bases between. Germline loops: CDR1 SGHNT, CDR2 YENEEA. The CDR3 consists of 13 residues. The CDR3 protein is CASGSTGRGELFF. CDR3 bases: TGTGCCAGCGGCTCTACCGGTAGAGGGGAGCTGTTTTTT. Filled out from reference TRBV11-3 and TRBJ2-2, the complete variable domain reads EAGVVQSPRYKIIEKKQPVAFWCNPISGHNTLYWYLQNLGQGPELLIRYENEEAVDDSQLPKDRFSAERLKGVDSTLKIQPAELGDSAVYLCASGSTGRGELFFGEGSRLTVL.